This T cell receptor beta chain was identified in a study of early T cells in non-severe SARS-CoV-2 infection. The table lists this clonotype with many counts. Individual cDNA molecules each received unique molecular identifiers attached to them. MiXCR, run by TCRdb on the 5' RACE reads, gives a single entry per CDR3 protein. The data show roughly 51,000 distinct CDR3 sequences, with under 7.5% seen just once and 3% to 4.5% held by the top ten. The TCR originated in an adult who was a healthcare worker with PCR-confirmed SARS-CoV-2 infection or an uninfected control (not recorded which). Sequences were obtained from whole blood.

CDR3 nucleotide sequence: TGTGCCAGTAGGCCTCCGGGACTAGCGATGGATACGCAGTATTTT. It specifies CASRPPGLAMDTQYF. The chain links TRBV19 to TRBJ2-3; 10 bases fit TRBD2. The CDR3 is made up of 15 amino acids. V was pared by 6 bases and J by 6 bases, with 9 bases of the junction left unmatched. Germline V gives CDR1 LNHDA, CDR2 SQIVND (reference sequence).